Given below is one T cell receptor (beta chain) in context. The antigen remains unidentified. Germline CDR1 reads SGHAT; CDR2 reads FQNNGV. The V end lost 5 bases, the J end lost 0 bases, and 11 bases lay between the germline ends. The CDR3 totals 15 residues. This specimen belongs to a study of OX40 agonist ivuxolimab in advanced cancers. Study-level background: Administration of intravenous ivuxolimab to patients occurred every 2 weeks at 0.01 to 10 mg/kg. With a range of roughly 20 to 79, age averaged 60 years, and around 83% were male. Study conclusions and caveats: Among T cells, CD8+ cells averaged more expanded clones than CD4+ cells.

Some clones are missing from TCRdb's copy, which holds only in-frame ones; the method was immunoSEQ multiplex PCR. The table records some 66,000 clones, around 85% of them present only once. The V and J genes are TRBV11-2 and TRBJ2-1; TRBD2 might be the D (5 bases). This material consisted of CD4+ or CD8+ T cells sorted from blood, taken in a trial of the OX40 agonist ivuxolimab. The TCR originated in an adult with an advanced solid tumor such as melanoma, head and neck, liver or kidney cancer. As DNA, the CDR3 is TGTGCCAGCAGCCCTCTTGGGAGCTCCTACAATGAGCAGTTCTTC. Amino acid sequence: CASSPLGSSYNEQFF. Full variable domain (missing parts from reference TRBV11-2 and TRBJ2-1): EAGVAQSPRYKIIEKRQSVAFWCNPISGHATLYWYQQILGQGPKLLIQFQNNGVVDDSQLPKDRFSAERLKGVDSTLKIQPAKLEDSAVYLCASSPLGSSYNEQFFGPGTRLTVL.